Following are 4 T cell receptor beta chains from one sample sequenced in a study of cytomegalovirus exposure and HLA in healthy donors. The table came from immunoSEQ multiplex PCR; TCRdb's copy has only in-frame clones and leaves some out. Seen here are 200,000 or so clones, roughly 87% observed once, and the top ten hold 1.5% to 2%. Source material: PBMCs. The origin of the receptors is a woman under 30 in good health and CMV-seropositive.

The V gene is TRBV2, the J gene TRBJ2-1; D may be TRBD2 (6 bases). The CDR3 has 15 residues. Trimming took off 6 bases at V and 5 bases at J, with 17 bases between the two ends. Germline assignment: CDR1 SNHLY and CDR2 FYNNEI. CDR3 sequence: CASRRGRDGNNEQFF. The CDR3 bases are TGTGCCAGCAGGCGGGGCAGGGACGGGAACAATGAGCAGTTCTTC.

This clone was seen a single time. The rearrangement joins TRBV11-2 to TRBJ2-1, with 8 bases that match TRBD2. The V gene's germline CDR1 is SGHAT and CDR2 FQNNGV. The CDR3 sequence is 13 residues long. J lost 11 bases, V lost 5 bases, and 8 bases had no gene match. The CDR3 DNA is TGTGCCAGCAGCCCAGCGGGAGCGGGGAAGCAGTTCTTC. It codes for CASSPAGAGKQFF.

The chain couples TRBV14 to TRBJ2-3, with TRBD2 matching 8 bases. Germline assignment: CDR1 SGHDN and CDR2 FVKESK. CDR3 length equals 16 residues. Trimming cost V 4 bases and J 3 bases; bases outside gene matches: 9. The CDR3 loop is CASSPRGGAGTDTQYF. The CDR3 coding sequence is TGTGCCAGCAGCCCACGGGGGGGCGCGGGAACAGATACGCAGTATTTT. Supplemented by reference TRBV14 and TRBJ2-3, the full variable domain reads EAGVTQFPSHSVIEKGQTVTLRCDPISGHDNLYWYRRVMGKEIKFLLHFVKESKQDESGMPNNRFLAERTGGTYSTLKVQPAELEDSGVYFCASSPRGGAGTDTQYFGPGTRLTVL.

This chain joins TRBV19 and TRBJ1-4, with D possibly being TRBD1 (6 bases). Germline CDR1 reads LNHDA; CDR2 reads SQIVND (reference sequence). The V and J ends lost 6 bases and 0 bases respectively, with 11 bases between them. The CDR3 runs 15 residues. CDR3 protein: CASRPRTATNEKLFF. Here the CDR3 DNA reads TGTGCCAGTAGACCTAGGACAGCAACTAATGAAAAACTGTTTTTT.